This TCR beta chain was sequenced in a study of regulatory T cells in long-lasting Graves disease. As for the study in general: Over-5-year antithyroid drug use with positive TSH receptor antibodies defined persistent Graves' disease in the study.

About this clonotype itself: The target antigen is unknown.

Time point defined: persistent/refractory GD, antithyroid drugs over 5 years with positive TRAb. PBMCs were the source of the RNA used for TCR sequencing. In each case, Graves' disease was diagnosed per American Thyroid Association guidelines. Both iRepertoire HTBI primers and Arm-PCR of CDR3 regions were used to build the TCR beta libraries. Each CDR3 protein gets one entry after TCRdb re-called the multiplex PCR reads with MiXCR. The repertoire holds 300,000 to 500,000 distinct CDR3 sequences, with under 25% as singletons. The J segment lost 6 bases and the V segment lost 8 bases, leaving 17 bases of the junction unmatched. This CDR3 spans 15 amino acids. Germline lookup yields CDR1 GTSNPN and CDR2 SVGIG (reference sequence). Findings and limits, study-wide: With a small sample size, accuracy may have been reduced. Study of thyroid tissue was not done, with only peripheral blood studied.

The sequencing here drew on peripheral blood mononuclear cells (PBMCs), taken when the disease was refractory, from a patient treated with antithyroid drugs. The chain carries TRBV30 and TRBJ2-7; 9 nucleotides line up with TRBD2. The TCR was taken from a female donor with Graves disease. The CDR3 region is CALYLWAGGLIEQYF. CDR3 nucleotides: TGTGCCCTGTACCTCTGGGCGGGAGGGTTAATCGAGCAGTACTTC.